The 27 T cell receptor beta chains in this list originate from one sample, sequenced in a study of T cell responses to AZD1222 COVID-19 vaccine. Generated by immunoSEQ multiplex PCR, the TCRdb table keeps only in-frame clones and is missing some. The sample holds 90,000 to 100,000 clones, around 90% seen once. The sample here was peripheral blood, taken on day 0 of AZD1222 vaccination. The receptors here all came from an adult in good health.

The CDR3 reads CRRPLAGASETQYF. CDR3 sequence (DNA): TGCAGGAGGCCCCTAGCGGGGGCCTCAGAGACCCAGTACTTC. This chain links TRBV29-1 with TRBJ2-5; 10 bases are shared with TRBD2. CDR3 length: 14 residues. The V gene's germline CDR1 is SQVTM and CDR2 ANQGSEA. Complete variable domain (other parts from reference TRBV29-1 and TRBJ2-5): SAVISQKPSRDICQRGTSLTIQCQVDSQVTMMFWYRQQPGQSLTLIATANQGSEATYESGFVIDKFPISRPNLTFSTLTVSNMSPEDSSIYLCRRPLAGASETQYFGPGTRLLVL.

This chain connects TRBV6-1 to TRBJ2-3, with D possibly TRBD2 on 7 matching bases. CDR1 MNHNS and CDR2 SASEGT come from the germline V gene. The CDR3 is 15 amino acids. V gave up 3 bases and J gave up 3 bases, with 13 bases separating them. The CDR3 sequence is CASSDPGGPTDTQYF. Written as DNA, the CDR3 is TGTGCCAGCAGTGACCCCGGGGGGCCGACAGATACGCAGTATTTT.

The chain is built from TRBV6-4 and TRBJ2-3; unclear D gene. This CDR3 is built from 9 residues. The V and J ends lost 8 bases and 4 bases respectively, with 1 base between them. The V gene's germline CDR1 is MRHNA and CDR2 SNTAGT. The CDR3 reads CASADTQYF. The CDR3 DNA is TGTGCCAGCGCAGATACGCAGTATTTT.

In DNA, the CDR3 is TGTGCCAGCAGCTTAGGGGGTAGCGGCTACGAGCAGTACGTC. Translated: CASSLGGSGYEQYV. The V call is TRBV7-8, the J call TRBJ2-7; D perhaps matches TRBD2 (6 bases). Germline V gives CDR1 SGHVS, CDR2 FQNEAQ. The CDR3 length is 14 residues. V lost 1 base and J 3 bases, leaving 10 bases between the germline ends.

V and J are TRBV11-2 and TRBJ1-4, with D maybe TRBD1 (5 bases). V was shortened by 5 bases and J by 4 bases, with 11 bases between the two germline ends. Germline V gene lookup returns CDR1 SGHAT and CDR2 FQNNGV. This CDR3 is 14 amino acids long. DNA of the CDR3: TGTGCCAGCAGCAAGGGGATGGGTAATGAAAAACTGTTTTTT. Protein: CASSKGMGNEKLFF.

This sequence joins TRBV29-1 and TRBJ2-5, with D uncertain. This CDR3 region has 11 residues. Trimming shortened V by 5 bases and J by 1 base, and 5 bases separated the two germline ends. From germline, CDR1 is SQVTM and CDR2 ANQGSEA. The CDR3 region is CSVNFQETQYF. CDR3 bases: TGCAGCGTTAACTTCCAAGAGACCCAGTACTTC.

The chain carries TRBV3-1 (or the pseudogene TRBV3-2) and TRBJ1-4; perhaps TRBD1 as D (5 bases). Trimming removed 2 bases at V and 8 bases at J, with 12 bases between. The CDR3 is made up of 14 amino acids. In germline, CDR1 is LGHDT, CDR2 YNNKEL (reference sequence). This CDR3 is CASSQRRDREKLFF. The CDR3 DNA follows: TGTGCCAGCAGCCAACGCAGGGACCGGGAAAAACTGTTTTTT.

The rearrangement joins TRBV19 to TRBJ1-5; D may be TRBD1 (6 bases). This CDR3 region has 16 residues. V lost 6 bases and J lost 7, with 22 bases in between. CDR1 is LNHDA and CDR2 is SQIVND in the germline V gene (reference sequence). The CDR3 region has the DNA TGTGCCAGTAGCATCACTTACAGGGATCCGAGACAGCCCCAGCATTTT. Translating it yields CASSITYRDPRQPQHF.

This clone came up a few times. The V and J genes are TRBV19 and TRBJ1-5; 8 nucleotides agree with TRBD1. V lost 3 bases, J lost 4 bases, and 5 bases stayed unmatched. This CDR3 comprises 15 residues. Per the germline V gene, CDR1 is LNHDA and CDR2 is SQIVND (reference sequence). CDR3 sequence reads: CASSIATGANQPQHF. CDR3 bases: TGTGCCAGTAGTATCGCGACAGGGGCGAATCAGCCCCAGCATTTT.

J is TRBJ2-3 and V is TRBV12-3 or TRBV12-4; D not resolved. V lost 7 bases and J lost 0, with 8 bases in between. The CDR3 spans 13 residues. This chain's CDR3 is CASTLTSTDTQYF. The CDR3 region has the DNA TGTGCCAGCACCTTAACTAGCACAGATACGCAGTATTTT.

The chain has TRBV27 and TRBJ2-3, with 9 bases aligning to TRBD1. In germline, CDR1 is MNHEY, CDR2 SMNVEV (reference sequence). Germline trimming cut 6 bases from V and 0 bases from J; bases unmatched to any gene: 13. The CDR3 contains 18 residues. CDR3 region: CASRTGTGTFSSTDTQYF. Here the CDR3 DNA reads TGTGCCAGCAGGACCGGGACAGGGACTTTCTCTAGCACAGATACGCAGTATTTT.

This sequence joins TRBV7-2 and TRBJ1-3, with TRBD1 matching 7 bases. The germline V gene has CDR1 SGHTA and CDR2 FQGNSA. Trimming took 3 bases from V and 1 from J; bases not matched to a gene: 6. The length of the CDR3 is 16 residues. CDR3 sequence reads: CASSFQRGPSGNTIYF. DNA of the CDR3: TGTGCCAGCAGCTTTCAGAGGGGGCCGTCTGGAAACACCATATATTTT.

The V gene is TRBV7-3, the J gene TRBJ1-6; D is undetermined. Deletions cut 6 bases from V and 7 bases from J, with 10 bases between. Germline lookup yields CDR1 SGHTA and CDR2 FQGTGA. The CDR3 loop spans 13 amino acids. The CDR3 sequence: CASSFAINSPLHF. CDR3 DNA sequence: TGTGCCAGCAGTTTCGCCATCAATTCACCCCTCCACTTT.

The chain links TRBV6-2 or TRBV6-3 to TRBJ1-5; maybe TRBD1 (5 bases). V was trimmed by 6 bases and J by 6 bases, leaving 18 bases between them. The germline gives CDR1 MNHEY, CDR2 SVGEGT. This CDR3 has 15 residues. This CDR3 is CASSDGHQSGQPQHF. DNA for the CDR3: TGTGCCAGCAGCGACGGACACCAATCGGGTCAGCCCCAGCATTTT.

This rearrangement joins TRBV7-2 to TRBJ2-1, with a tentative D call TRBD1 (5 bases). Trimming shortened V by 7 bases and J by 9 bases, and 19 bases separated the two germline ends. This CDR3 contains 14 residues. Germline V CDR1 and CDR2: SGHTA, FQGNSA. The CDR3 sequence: CASTLGRVWGEQFF. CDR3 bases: TGTGCCAGCACCCTGGGCAGGGTTTGGGGTGAGCAGTTCTTC. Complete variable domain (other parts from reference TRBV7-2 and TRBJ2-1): GAGVSQSPSNKVTEKGKDVELRCDPISGHTALYWYRQSLGQGLEFLIYFQGNSAPDKSGLPSDRFSAERTGGSVSTLTIQRTQQEDSAVYLCASTLGRVWGEQFFGPGTRLTVL.

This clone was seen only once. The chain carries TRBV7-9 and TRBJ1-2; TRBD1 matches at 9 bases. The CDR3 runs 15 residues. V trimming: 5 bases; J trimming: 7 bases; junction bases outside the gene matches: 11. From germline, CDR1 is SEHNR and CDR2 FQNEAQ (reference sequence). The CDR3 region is CASSDTAGTGSGYTF. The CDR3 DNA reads TGTGCCAGCAGCGATACAGCCGGGACAGGGAGTGGCTACACCTTC.

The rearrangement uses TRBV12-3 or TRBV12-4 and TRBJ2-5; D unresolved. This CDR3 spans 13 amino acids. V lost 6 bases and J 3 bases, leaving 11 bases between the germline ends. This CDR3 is CASRPTYKETQYF. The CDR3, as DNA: TGTGCCAGCAGACCAACTTATAAAGAGACCCAGTACTTC.

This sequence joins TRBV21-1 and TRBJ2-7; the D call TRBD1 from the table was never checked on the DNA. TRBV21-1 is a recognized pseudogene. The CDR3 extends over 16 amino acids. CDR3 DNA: TGTGCCAGCAGCAAAGCCATGGGTGGGGCGCCCGGCAAGCAGTACGTC. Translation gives CASSKAMGGAPGKQYV.

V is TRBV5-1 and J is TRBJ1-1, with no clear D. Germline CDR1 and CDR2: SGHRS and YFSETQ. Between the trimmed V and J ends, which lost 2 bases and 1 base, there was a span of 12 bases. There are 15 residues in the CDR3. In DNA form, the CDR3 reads TGCGCCAGCAGCTTTAATGGGGTACCGAACACTGAAGCTTTCTTT. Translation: CASSFNGVPNTEAFF.

The CDR3 DNA follows: TGTGCCAGCAGCCGAACGGATCAACTAGCGGGGAGACCTTACGAGCAGTACTTC. Protein product: CASSRTDQLAGRPYEQYF. This chain joins TRBV7-9 and TRBJ2-7, with 10 bases identical to TRBD2. Germline-derived CDR1 and CDR2 are SEHNR and FQNEAQ (reference sequence). The V and J ends lost 5 bases and 4 bases, in that order; junction bases with no gene match: 17. The CDR3 sequence is 18 residues long.

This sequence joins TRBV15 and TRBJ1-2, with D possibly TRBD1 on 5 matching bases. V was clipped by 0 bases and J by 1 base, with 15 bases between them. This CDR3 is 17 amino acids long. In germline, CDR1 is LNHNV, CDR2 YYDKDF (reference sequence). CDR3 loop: CATSREHQGLGNYGYTF. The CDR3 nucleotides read TGTGCCACCAGCAGAGAGCATCAGGGATTGGGTAACTATGGCTACACCTTC.

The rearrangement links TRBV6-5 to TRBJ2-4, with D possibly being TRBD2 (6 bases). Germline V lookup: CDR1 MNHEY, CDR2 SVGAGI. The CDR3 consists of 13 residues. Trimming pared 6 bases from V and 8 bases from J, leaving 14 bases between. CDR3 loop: CASSPRGWDIQYF. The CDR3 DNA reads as TGTGCCAGCAGCCCCCGGGGGTGGGACATTCAGTACTTC.

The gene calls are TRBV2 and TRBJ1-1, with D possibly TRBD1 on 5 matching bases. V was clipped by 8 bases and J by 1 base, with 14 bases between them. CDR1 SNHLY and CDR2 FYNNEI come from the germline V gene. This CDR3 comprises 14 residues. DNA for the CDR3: TGTGCCAGCGTCCGGGGGTTCGGGAACACTGAAGCTTTCTTT. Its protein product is CASVRGFGNTEAFF.

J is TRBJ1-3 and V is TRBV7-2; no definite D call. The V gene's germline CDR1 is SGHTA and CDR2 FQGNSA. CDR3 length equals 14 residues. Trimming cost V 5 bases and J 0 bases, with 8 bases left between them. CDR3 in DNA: TGTGCCAGCAGCCACGCGGGCTCTGGAAACACCATATATTTT. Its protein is CASSHAGSGNTIYF.

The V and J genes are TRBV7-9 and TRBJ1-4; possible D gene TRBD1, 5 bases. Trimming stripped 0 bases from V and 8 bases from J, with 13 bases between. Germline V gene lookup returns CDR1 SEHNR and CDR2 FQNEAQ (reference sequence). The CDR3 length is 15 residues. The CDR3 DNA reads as TGTGCCAGCAGCTTAGCTCGGGGGGGAACGGAAAAACTGTTTTTT. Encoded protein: CASSLARGGTEKLFF.

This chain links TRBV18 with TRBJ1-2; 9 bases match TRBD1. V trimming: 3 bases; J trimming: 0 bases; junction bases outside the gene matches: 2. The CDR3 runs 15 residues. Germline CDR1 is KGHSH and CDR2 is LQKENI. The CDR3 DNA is TGTGCCAGCTCACCTGGGACAGGGTCTAACTATGGCTACACCTTC. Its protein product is CASSPGTGSNYGYTF.

The chain's CDR3 is CSVEDRAGPTDTQYF. The CDR3 DNA sequence: TGCAGCGTTGAAGATCGGGCGGGTCCGACAGATACGCAGTATTTT. The gene calls are TRBV29-1 and TRBJ2-3, with D possibly matching TRBD2 (5 bases). V was trimmed by 0 bases and J by 3 bases, leaving 13 bases between them. In germline, CDR1 is SQVTM, CDR2 ANQGSEA. The CDR3 has 15 amino acids.